The 29 T cell receptor beta chains below all came from one sample that was sequenced in a study of beta chain features in type 1 diabetes. Expressed TCRB transcripts were sequenced, since all the RNA that had been isolated was reverse transcribed. Clones were sequenced by immunoSEQ multiplex PCR, and TCRdb holds only the in-frame ones, with some missing. Here the sample spans hundreds of thousands of clones, over 12% being singletons. General study findings and limits: Within each of all four CD4+ subsets, Type 1 diabetes patients had TCRB CDR3s that were moderately but significantly shorter.

No antigen has been assigned to these receptors. The sequenced material came from naive CD4+ T cells from blood. Receptor source: a man between 18 and 35 years old with type 1 diabetes.

This clone has more than one count but fewer than ten. This rearrangement joins TRBV28 to TRBJ1-2; no reliable D call. CDR3 size: 13 residues. Germline lookup yields CDR1 MDHEN and CDR2 SYDVKM. Trimming removed 3 bases from V and 3 bases from J, with 8 bases in between. The CDR3 region is CASSLEQDYGYTF. The CDR3 DNA follows: TGTGCCAGCAGTTTGGAGCAGGACTATGGCTACACCTTC.

This clone was detected a few times. Other DNA sequences of this sample code for an identical CDR3. V and J are TRBV29-1 and TRBJ1-1, with D unresolved. Looked up from germline, CDR1 is SQVTM and CDR2 is ANQGSEA. The CDR3 loop spans 12 amino acids. Trimming cost V 6 bases and J 2 bases, with 10 bases left between them. In nucleotides, the CDR3 is TGCAGCGTAGGACGGGCAAACACTGAAGCTTTCTTT. This sequence encodes CSVGRANTEAFF.

This clone was counted only a few times. V gene TRBV28 combines with J gene TRBJ2-7, with 7 bases matching TRBD1. The CDR3 contains 15 residues. J lost 0 bases, V lost 6 bases, and 8 bases had no gene match. Germline lookup yields CDR1 MDHEN and CDR2 SYDVKM. In DNA, the CDR3 is TGTGCCAGCAGATCCGGGACAGCAAGCTCCTACGAGCAGTACTTC. It yields the protein CASRSGTASSYEQYF.

This clone has a handful of counts. It is unclear where the CDR3 begins or ends on the DNA, so no DNA is shown, and the CDR3 is as TCRdb lists it. The chain uses TRBV4-3 and TRBJ1-1. With termini counted, the CDR3 has 19 amino acids. Germline V gene data show CDR1 as LGHNA and CDR2 as YSLEER. The CDR3 sequence is CASSQEFRRRAGRRTEAFF.

The J gene is TRBJ2-5, the V gene TRBV4-2, with D unresolved. The CDR3 extends over 13 amino acids. Deletions cut 5 bases from V and 2 bases from J, with 9 bases between. The germline gives CDR1 LGHNA, CDR2 YNFKEQ. CDR3 sequence: CASSFRPQETQYF. CDR3 sequence (DNA): TGTGCCAGCAGCTTCAGGCCGCAAGAGACCCAGTACTTC.

The chain has TRBV9 and TRBJ2-1, with no clear D. The germline V and J ends were trimmed by 0 bases and 2 bases, with 9 bases remaining between them. The CDR3 covers 15 residues. Germline lookup yields CDR1 SGDLS and CDR2 YYNGEE. The CDR3 is CASSVAPSPYNEQFF. DNA of the CDR3: TGTGCCAGCAGCGTAGCCCCGTCCCCCTACAATGAGCAGTTCTTC.

This chain uses TRBV11-2 with TRBJ2-1; D is possibly TRBD1 (5 bases). The V and J ends lost 5 bases and 10 bases respectively, with 15 bases between them. The V gene's germline CDR1 is SGHAT and CDR2 FQNNGV. There are 13 residues in the CDR3. The DNA of the CDR3 is TGTGCCAGCAGCCGACTCGTCCACAGGGAGCAGTTCTTC. Translated: CASSRLVHREQFF. The variable domain in full, with the rest retrieved from reference TRBV11-2 and TRBJ2-1, is EAGVAQSPRYKIIEKRQSVAFWCNPISGHATLYWYQQILGQGPKLLIQFQNNGVVDDSQLPKDRFSAERLKGVDSTLKIQPAKLEDSAVYLCASSRLVHREQFFGPGTRLTVL.

The chain couples TRBV6-5 to TRBJ1-4; D call uncertain. CDR1 and CDR2 (germline): MNHEY, SVGAGI. With 5 bases removed from V and 4 bases from J, the gap between germline ends came to 14 bases. This CDR3 is 15 amino acids long. CDR3 coding DNA: TGTGCCAGCAGTCCGAGCACGGGAGATAATGAAAAACTGTTTTTT. The encoded protein is CASSPSTGDNEKLFF.

The CDR3 DNA reads as TGTGCCAGCAGTGAAAGCCGGAGGCATGAGCAGTTCTTC. This codes for CASSESRRHEQFF. The gene calls are TRBV2 and TRBJ2-1; D is possibly TRBD2 (5 bases). There are 13 residues in the CDR3. The V gene lost 2 bases and the J gene lost 8 bases, with 10 bases spanning the gap. Germline V CDR1 and CDR2: SNHLY, FYNNEI.

This CDR3 reads CASSPGVAGVRYTQYF. DNA for the CDR3: TGTGCCAGCAGCCCCGGGGTAGCGGGGGTACGGTATACGCAGTATTTT. The chain carries TRBV6-6 and TRBJ2-3, with 9 bases matching TRBD2. This CDR3 is 16 amino acids long. CDR1 and CDR2 from the germline V gene are MNHNY and SVGAGI (reference sequence). The junction had 14 bases not matched to a gene; V was cut back by 6 bases and J by 7 bases.

This clone was counted between two and nine times. CDR3 bases: TGTGCCAGCAGTGACGCGGGACAGGGGCGCCTTGGCACTGAAGCTTTCTTT. This codes for CASSDAGQGRLGTEAFF. V is TRBV2 and J is TRBJ1-1; 10 bases are shared with TRBD1. Per germline, CDR1 SNHLY and CDR2 FYNNEI. Trimming cost V 3 bases and J 4 bases; bases outside gene matches: 11. This CDR3 is 17 amino acids long.

V usage is TRBV30 and J usage is TRBJ2-7; D is perhaps TRBD2 (5 bases). The CDR3 is 14 amino acids. Looked up from germline, CDR1 is GTSNPN and CDR2 is SVGIG (reference sequence). Trimming took 5 bases from V and 6 from J, leaving 20 bases between them. DNA for the CDR3: TGTGCCTGGGGTTCCCAGAGGGTGTCTGTCGAGCAGTACTTC. It translates to CAWGSQRVSVEQYF.

This chain uses TRBV25-1 with TRBJ2-7; weak D call: TRBD1 (6 bases). The CDR3 has 14 amino acids. V was shortened by 8 bases and J by 3 bases, with 17 bases between the two germline ends. Germline lookup yields CDR1 MGHDK and CDR2 SYGVNS. CDR3 DNA: TGTGCCAGCTCGGGACACCCGGACAGCTACGAGCAGTACTTC. Its protein product is CASSGHPDSYEQYF.

This clone has only a few counts. The chain uses TRBV2 and TRBJ2-5; perhaps D is TRBD1 or TRBD2 (5 bases each). CDR3 length: 13 residues. CDR1 is SNHLY and CDR2 is FYNNEI in the germline V gene. V was cut by 7 bases and J by 5 bases, with 14 bases left in between. CDR3 amino acids: CASKGSGSETQYF. For the CDR3, the DNA is TGTGCCAGCAAAGGATCAGGGAGCGAGACCCAGTACTTC.

The chain combines TRBV29-1 with TRBJ1-2, with 9 bases identical to TRBD1. With V trimmed by 6 bases and J by 8 bases, 7 bases remained unmatched. This CDR3 has 12 amino acids. Germline assignment: CDR1 SQVTM and CDR2 ANQGSEA. CDR3 sequence: CSVRTGGRGYTF. In nucleotides, the CDR3 is TGCAGCGTACGTACAGGGGGCCGCGGCTACACCTTC.

This sequence joins TRBV25-1 and TRBJ1-1; possible D gene TRBD1, 5 bases. The CDR3 sequence is 11 residues long. The ends were cut back, 7 bases at V and 8 bases at J, with 11 bases in the middle. The germline V gene has CDR1 MGHDK and CDR2 SYGVNS. Here the CDR3 DNA reads TGTGCCAGCACCACGGGGGGGGAAGCTTTCTTT. Protein sequence: CASTTGGEAFF. Filled out from reference TRBV25-1 and TRBJ1-1, the complete variable domain reads EADIYQTPRYLVIGTGKKITLECSQTMGHDKMYWYQQDPGMELHLIHYSYGVNSTEKGDLSSESTVSRIRTEHFPLTLESARPSHTSQYLCASTTGGEAFFGQGTRLTVV.

This clone was found a few times. V is TRBV29-1 and J is TRBJ2-1; TRBD2 might be the D (6 bases). The V end was cut by 5 bases, the J end by 0 bases, with 11 bases between. The CDR3 has 14 amino acids. Germline assignment: CDR1 SQVTM and CDR2 ANQGSEA. The CDR3 bases are TGCAGCGTTTTACGGGGGTACTCCTACAATGAGCAGTTCTTC. Its translation is CSVLRGYSYNEQFF.

The V call is TRBV19, the J call TRBJ2-6; tentatively, D is TRBD2 (6 bases). V was trimmed by 7 bases and J by 0 bases, leaving 22 bases between them. This CDR3 is built from 19 residues. Per germline, CDR1 LNHDA and CDR2 SQIVND (reference sequence). CDR3 protein: CASIVSWRDFSSGANVLTF. The CDR3 bases are TGTGCCAGTATCGTATCGTGGAGGGATTTCTCCTCTGGGGCCAACGTCCTGACTTTC.

This chain connects TRBV30 to TRBJ2-3; TRBD1 agrees at 9 bases. Losses at the gene ends were 4 bases for V and 0 bases for J; bases not matched to a gene: 11. The germline V gene encodes CDR1 GTSNPN and CDR2 SVGIG (reference sequence). CDR3 size: 17 residues. The CDR3 is CAWTGTGSPSSTDTQYF. CDR3 nucleotides: TGTGCCTGGACCGGGACAGGGTCCCCCTCTAGCACAGATACGCAGTATTTT.

This clone was seen only a few times. The identical CDR3 is also encoded by other nucleotide sequences in the sample. The chain combines TRBV19 with TRBJ2-3; 10 positions match TRBD2. V lost 8 bases and J lost 0; bases outside the gene matches: 2. There are 14 residues in the CDR3. Germline V CDR1 and CDR2: LNHDA, SQIVND (reference sequence). The DNA for the CDR3 is TGTGCCAGTTCACTAGCGGGGAGCACAGATACGCAGTATTTT. Its translation is CASSLAGSTDTQYF.

In this sample, this clone turned up a few times. The CDR3 loop is CSVVLGETQYF. The CDR3, as DNA: TGCAGCGTCGTTTTGGGTGAGACCCAGTACTTC. The V gene is TRBV29-1, the J gene TRBJ2-5; D is uncertain. Trimming removed 6 bases from V and 5 bases from J, with 10 bases in between. Germline CDR1 is SQVTM and CDR2 is ANQGSEA. CDR3 size: 11 residues. The full variable domain, in which reference TRBV29-1 and TRBJ2-5 provide the parts outside the CDR3, is SAVISQKPSRDICQRGTSLTIQCQVDSQVTMMFWYRQQPGQSLTLIATANQGSEATYESGFVIDKFPISRPNLTFSTLTVSNMSPEDSSIYLCSVVLGETQYFGPGTRLLVL.

The chain combines TRBV28 with TRBJ1-5; a weak D match, TRBD1 (5 bases). Deletions cut 7 bases from V and 7 bases from J, with 20 bases between. The CDR3 runs 15 residues. Looked up from germline, CDR1 is MDHEN and CDR2 is SYDVKM. CDR3: CASTEGLTWSQPQHF. The CDR3 DNA reads as TGTGCCAGCACCGAGGGACTCACTTGGTCCCAGCCCCAGCATTTT.

This sequence joins TRBV28 and TRBJ1-1; weak D call: TRBD1 (6 bases). This CDR3 region has 14 residues. Deletions cut 3 bases from V and 2 bases from J, with 10 bases between. CDR1 is MDHEN and CDR2 is SYDVKM in the germline V gene. CDR3 amino acids: CASSFGTTNTEAFF. CDR3 coding DNA: TGTGCCAGCAGTTTCGGGACAACTAACACTGAAGCTTTCTTT. Based on the CDR3 plus reference TRBV28 and TRBJ1-1, the full variable domain is DVKVTQSSRYLVKRTGEKVFLECVQDMDHENMFWYRQDPGLGLRLIYFSYDVKMKEKGDIPEGYSVSREKKERFSLILESASTNQTSMYLCASSFGTTNTEAFFGQGTRLTVV.

The J gene is TRBJ1-4, the V gene TRBV5-4; D is ambiguous. Trimming took off 8 bases at V and 7 bases at J, with 12 bases between the two ends. The germline CDR1 and CDR2 sequences are SGHNT and YYREEE (reference sequence). This CDR3 region has 12 residues. The CDR3 DNA follows: TGTGCCAGTGGGAGTTTGGGTGAAAAACTGTTTTTT. It encodes CASGSLGEKLFF. Full variable domain (outside the CDR3, taken from reference TRBV5-4 and TRBJ1-4): ETGVTQSPTHLIKTRGQQVTLRCSSQSGHNTVSWYQQALGQGPQFIFQYYREEENGRGNFPPRFSGLQFPNYSSELNVNALELDDSALYLCASGSLGEKLFFGSGTQLSVL.

V gene TRBV5-4 combines with J gene TRBJ2-7, with unresolved D. CDR3 length: 12 residues. Between the trimmed V and J ends, which lost 3 bases and 7 bases, there was a span of 11 bases. Germline CDR1 and CDR2: SGHNT and YYREEE (reference sequence). CDR3 in amino acids: CASSSTSEEQYF. The DNA for the CDR3 is TGTGCCAGCAGCTCGACCTCTGAAGAGCAGTACTTC.

This clone was seen only a few times. J is TRBJ1-1 and V is TRBV6-1; a possible D gene is TRBD1 (5 bases). CDR1 MNHNS and CDR2 SASEGT come from the germline V gene. The V gene lost 4 bases and the J gene lost 1 base, with 13 bases spanning the gap. The CDR3 has 15 amino acids. This CDR3 reads CASSGQLPRNTEAFF. In DNA, the CDR3 is TGTGCCAGCAGTGGACAGCTCCCCCGGAACACTGAAGCTTTCTTT.

V is TRBV4-3 and J is TRBJ1-6, with a possible D match to TRBD1 (6 bases). V was pared by 2 bases and J by 3 bases, with 20 bases between. Looked up from germline, CDR1 is LGHNA and CDR2 is YSLEER. The CDR3 sequence is 19 residues long. CDR3 in DNA: TGCGCCAGCAGCCAACACCCGGCAGGGGATCCTCTCTATAATTCACCCCTCCACTTT. Translated, it gives CASSQHPAGDPLYNSPLHF.

This clone was seen more than once but under ten times. Different DNA sequences within this sample yield the same CDR3. The chain is built from TRBV10-3 and TRBJ2-3; D ambiguous. Trimming pared 6 bases from V and 0 bases from J, leaving 4 bases between. The germline gives CDR1 ENHRY, CDR2 SYGVKD. The CDR3 runs 12 residues. The CDR3, as DNA: TGTGCCATCAGCCCGAGCACAGATACGCAGTATTTT. It codes for CAISPSTDTQYF.

This clone was recorded a few times. The rearrangement uses TRBV30 and TRBJ1-6; no clear D. Germline-derived CDR1 and CDR2 are GTSNPN and SVGIG (reference sequence). V was trimmed by 5 bases and J by 9 bases, leaving 11 bases between them. The CDR3 covers 12 residues. CDR3 coding DNA: TGTGCCTGGGCCGGGATGGGTTCACCCCTCCACTTT. Encoded protein: CAWAGMGSPLHF.